This T cell receptor beta chain was identified during a study of shared clonotypes between healthy human individuals. Study summary: The cohort had a couple of women and a few men, ages 18 to 49. There were three CD4 naive, three CD4 memory, two CD8 naive and one CD8 memory plates per donor.

Original data processing: From ImmunoSEQ came sequences covering only the junction and carrying no quality scores, so filtering differed. The repertoire was sequenced with immunoSEQ multiplex PCR; TCRdb's copy has only in-frame clones and lacks some. V, J and clone size are those of that table, while D and trimming were read from the DNA. In the table there are about 2.1 million clones, 85% to 95% of which are singletons. This clone was seen just once. Its antigen is not known. The study's findings and limits: Generally, naive subsets came out with larger estimated richness than memory subsets.

V lost 6 bases to trimming and J lost 0 bases, with 12 bases between them. CDR3 size: 15 residues. CDR1 MNHEY and CDR2 SVGAGI come from the germline V gene. The naive CD8 subset, CD45RO-negative cells positively selected for CCR7, excluded terminally differentiated effector memory CD45RA+ cells. The J gene is TRBJ2-1, the V gene TRBV6-5, with a tentative D call TRBD2 (6 bases). The sequenced sample was naive CD8+ T cells from PBMCs. The clonotype was recovered from a man between 18 and 29 years old in good health. Some clones in this sample may be carry-over from other donors' samples. CDR3 nucleotide sequence: TGTGCCAGCAGCCCGGGGGACCGCTCCTACAATGAGCAGTTCTTC. Translating it yields CASSPGDRSYNEQFF.